This TCR beta chain was retrieved from a study of graft-versus-host responses after intestinal transplantation (dated by TCRdb to about 2021). Notes on the research overall: Multivisceral, liver-intestinal, or isolated intestinal transplants were received by the recipients. Every recipient was given anti-thymocyte globulin induction, then maintenance tacrolimus and steroids for 3 to 4 years. Bulk TCR-beta CDR3 sequencing was used to track graft-versus-host and host-versus-graft alloreactive T cell clones in the graft, circulation and bone marrow after intestinal transplantation. To identify alloreactive clones, pre-transplant mixed lymphocyte reaction products were sequenced and then compared with unstimulated pre-transplant donor and recipient T cells. The cohort enrolled about two dozen intestinal transplant recipients, one of whom was a retransplant, and 3 patients without pretransplant specimens were excluded. Donor T cell macrochimerism was defined as a peak of at least 4% donor T cells among recipient peripheral blood mononuclear cells. Instead of going to the commercial service, samples from three later patients were sequenced in-house on an Illumina MiSeq and processed with MiXCR.

Library preparation employed the immunoSEQ multiplex PCR assay. In most patients, genomic DNA was isolated using the Qiagen DNeasy Blood and Tissue Kit and sent frozen to Adaptive Biotechnologies for TCR sequencing. High-throughput TCR-beta CDR3 sequencing of genomic DNA from most patients was performed by Adaptive Biotechnologies. Under the source paper's analysis protocol: TCR sequencing data for more than 15 patients were retrieved from Adaptive's ImmunoSEQ software; three other patients were processed with MiXCR and VDJtools. To correct CD4 versus CD8 sorting errors, any sequence found in both subsets at a frequency ratio below 5:1 was removed. Because the origin of CDR3 nucleotide sequences shared between donor and recipient could not be assigned, those sequences were removed. At least 2-fold expansion over unstimulated cells and a minimum CFSE-low frequency of 0.002% (template counts) or 0.001% (read counts) were required for clones to be classified as alloreactive. Mappable clones were those detected in sequenced pre-transplant spleen, lymph node, or MLR CFSE-low populations of the donor or recipient. The cumulative frequency of alloreactive clones was calculated as a percentage of all sequences, weighted by copy number. As stored in TCRdb, this immuneACCESS dataset retains in-frame rearrangements with V and J assigned. A fraction of the clones does not appear; measured against another copy, unresolved V genes explain less than half of the discrepancy, and the remainder lacks a known reason. Clone size and V and J calls were adopted from that table, with D and trimming inferred from the DNA. The sample records approximately 39,000 clones, roughly 94% of which are singletons. The ten biggest clones cover around 0.2% of the sample.

From the germline V gene, CDR1 is SGDLS and CDR2 is YYNGEE. Unmatched junction bases come to 23, with V trimmed by 2 bases and J by 0 bases. Counted from cysteine to phenylalanine, this CDR3 has 22 amino acids. Only the CDR3 region is kept as DNA, spanning 66 bases read in frame from base 1. The intended sense of this specimen's time point label: cells obtained before transplantation from donor or recipient. CD3+CD4+ and CD3+CD8+ populations were FACS-sorted from unstimulated pre-transplant donor and recipient cells taken from spleen or lymph nodes. Results and caveats for the whole study, not just this receptor: Early after transplant, declines in HvG clones were associated with peak levels of circulating GvH clones. Conclusions were limited by the relatively low number and heterogeneity of intestinal transplant patients. GvH clones turned up in recipient bone marrow, with some appearing earlier in ileal mucosa or blood, a pattern consistent with an intestinal mucosal origin. Patients with donor T cell macrochimerism had high GvH to HvG T cell clonal ratios in their allografts.

A note on this clone: Its antigen is unknown. Per-base qualities were not stored, and no clone one base away is much larger.

The V gene is TRBV9 and the J gene is TRBJ2-1; 7 bases in between match TRBD1. The receptor was isolated from a human donor who was the organ donor for an intestinal transplant. The sequencing used unstimulated CD4+ T cells sorted from spleen or lymph node cells, collected before transplant. CDR3 sequence: CASSVRDTPGGMSPSSYNEQFF. The nucleotide sequence is TGTGCCAGCAGCGTTAGGGACACCCCAGGGGGTATGTCCCCGAGCTCCTACAATGAGCAGTTCTTC.